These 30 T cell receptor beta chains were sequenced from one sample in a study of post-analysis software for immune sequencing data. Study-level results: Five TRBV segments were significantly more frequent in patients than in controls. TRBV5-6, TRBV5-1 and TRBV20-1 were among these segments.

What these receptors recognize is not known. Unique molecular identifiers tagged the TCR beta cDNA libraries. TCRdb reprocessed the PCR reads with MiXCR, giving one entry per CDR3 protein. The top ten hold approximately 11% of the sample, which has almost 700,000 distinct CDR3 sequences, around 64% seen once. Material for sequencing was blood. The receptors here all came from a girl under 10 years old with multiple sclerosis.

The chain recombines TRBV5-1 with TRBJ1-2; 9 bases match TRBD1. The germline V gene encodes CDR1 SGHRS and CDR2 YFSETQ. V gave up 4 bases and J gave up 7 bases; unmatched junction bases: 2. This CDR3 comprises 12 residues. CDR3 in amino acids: CASSTGQGGYTF. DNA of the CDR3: TGCGCCAGCAGCACGGGACAGGGTGGCTACACCTTC.

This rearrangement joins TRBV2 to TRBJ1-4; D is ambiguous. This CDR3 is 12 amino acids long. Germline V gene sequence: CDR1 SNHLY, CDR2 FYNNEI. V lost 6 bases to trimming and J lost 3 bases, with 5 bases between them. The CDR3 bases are TGTGCCAGCAGAAAGGCTAATGAAAAACTGTTTTTT. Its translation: CASRKANEKLFF.

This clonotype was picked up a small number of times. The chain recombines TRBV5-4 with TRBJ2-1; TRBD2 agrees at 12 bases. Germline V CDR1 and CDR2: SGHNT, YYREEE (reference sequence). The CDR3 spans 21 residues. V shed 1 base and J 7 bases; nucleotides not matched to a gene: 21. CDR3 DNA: TGTGCCAGCAGCTTGTTACCCGTCGGCGCCGGACTAGCGGGATTCTGGAATGAGCAGTTCTTC. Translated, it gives CASSLLPVGAGLAGFWNEQFF.

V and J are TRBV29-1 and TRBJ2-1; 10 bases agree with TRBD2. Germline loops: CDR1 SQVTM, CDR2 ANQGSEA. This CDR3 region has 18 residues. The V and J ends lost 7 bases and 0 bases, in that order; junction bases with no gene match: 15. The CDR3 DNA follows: TGCAGCGCCCCAGCCCATACTAGCGGGGTAAGCTCCTACAATGAGCAGTTCTTC. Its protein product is CSAPAHTSGVSSYNEQFF.

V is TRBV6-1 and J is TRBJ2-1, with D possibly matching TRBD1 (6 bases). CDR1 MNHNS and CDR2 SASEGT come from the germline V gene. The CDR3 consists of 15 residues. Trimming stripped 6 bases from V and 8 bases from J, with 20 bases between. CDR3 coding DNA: TGTGCCAGCAGGGTGGGGGCAGGTCAGATGGATGAGCAGTTCTTC. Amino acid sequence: CASRVGAGQMDEQFF.

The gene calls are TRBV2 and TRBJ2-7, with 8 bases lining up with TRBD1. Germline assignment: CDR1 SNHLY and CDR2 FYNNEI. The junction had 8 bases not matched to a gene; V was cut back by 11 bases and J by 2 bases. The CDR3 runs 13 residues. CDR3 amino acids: CAAHPDRAYEQYF. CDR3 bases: TGTGCCGCGCATCCGGACAGGGCCTACGAGCAGTACTTC.

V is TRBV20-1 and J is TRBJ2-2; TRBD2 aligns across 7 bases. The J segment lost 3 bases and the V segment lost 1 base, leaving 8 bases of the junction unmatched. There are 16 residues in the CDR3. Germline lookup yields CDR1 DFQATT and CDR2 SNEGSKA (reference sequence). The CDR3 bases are TGCAGTGCTAGAGCCCCTGGGCGGGAGTACACCGGGGAGCTGTTTTTT. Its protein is CSARAPGREYTGELFF.

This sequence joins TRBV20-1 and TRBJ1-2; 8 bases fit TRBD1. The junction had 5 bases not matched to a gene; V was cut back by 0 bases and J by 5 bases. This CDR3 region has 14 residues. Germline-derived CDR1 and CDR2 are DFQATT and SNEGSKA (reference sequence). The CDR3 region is CSARDDRGPYGYTF. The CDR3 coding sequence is TGCAGTGCTAGAGATGACAGGGGACCATATGGCTACACCTTC.

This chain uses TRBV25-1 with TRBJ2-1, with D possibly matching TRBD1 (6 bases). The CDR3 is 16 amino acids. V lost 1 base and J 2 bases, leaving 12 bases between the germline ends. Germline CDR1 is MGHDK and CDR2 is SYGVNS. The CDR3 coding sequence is TGTGCCAGCAGTGAATTAGGGGGTTTTACCTACAATGAGCAGTTCTTC. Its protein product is CASSELGGFTYNEQFF. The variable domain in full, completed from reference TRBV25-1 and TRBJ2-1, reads EADIYQTPRYLVIGTGKKITLECSQTMGHDKMYWYQQDPGMELHLIHYSYGVNSTEKGDLSSESTVSRIRTEHFPLTLESARPSHTSQYLCASSELGGFTYNEQFFGPGTRLTVL.

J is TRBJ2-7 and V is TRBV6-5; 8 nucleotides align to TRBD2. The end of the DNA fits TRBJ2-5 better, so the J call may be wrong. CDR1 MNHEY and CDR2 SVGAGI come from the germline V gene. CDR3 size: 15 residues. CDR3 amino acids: CASTTGLGVGETQYF. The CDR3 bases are TGTGCCAGCACCACGGGACTAGGGGTGGGAGAGACCCAGTACTTC.

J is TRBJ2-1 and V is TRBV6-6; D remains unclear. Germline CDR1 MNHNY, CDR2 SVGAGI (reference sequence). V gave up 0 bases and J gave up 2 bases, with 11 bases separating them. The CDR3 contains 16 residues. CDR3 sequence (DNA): TGTGCCAGCAGTTACTCGTCTCAGCCCGCCTACAATGAGCAGTTCTTC. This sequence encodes CASSYSSQPAYNEQFF.

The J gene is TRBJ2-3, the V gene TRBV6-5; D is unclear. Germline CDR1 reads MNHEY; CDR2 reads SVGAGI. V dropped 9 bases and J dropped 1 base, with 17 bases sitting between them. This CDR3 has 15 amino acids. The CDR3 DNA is TGTGCCAGTTTTCCGAGGAGAGCGCGCACAGATACGCAGTATTTT. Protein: CASFPRRARTDTQYF.

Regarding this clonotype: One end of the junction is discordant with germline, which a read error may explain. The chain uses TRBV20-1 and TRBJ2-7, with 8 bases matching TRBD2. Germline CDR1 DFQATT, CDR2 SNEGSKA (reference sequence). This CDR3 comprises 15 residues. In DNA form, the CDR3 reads TGCAATGCTTCTCAGACTAGCGTAAGCTCCTACGAGCAGTACTTC. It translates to CNASQTSVSSYEQYF.

CDR3 sequence reads: CSVEEGGGSYNEQFF. CDR3 in DNA: TGCAGCGTTGAAGAAGGGGGGGGCTCCTACAATGAGCAGTTCTTC. The rearrangement uses TRBV29-1 and TRBJ2-1; weak D call: TRBD2 (7 bases). CDR1 and CDR2 (germline): SQVTM, ANQGSEA. With 0 bases removed from V and 0 bases from J, the gap between germline ends came to 9 bases. This CDR3 contains 15 residues.

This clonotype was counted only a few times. CDR3 sequence: CASSPGTGTHNEQFF. CDR3 sequence (DNA): TGTGCCAGCTCACCCGGGACAGGGACCCACAATGAGCAGTTCTTC. The V call is TRBV18, the J call TRBJ2-1; 9 bases are shared with TRBD1. The J segment lost 5 bases and the V segment lost 3 bases, leaving 5 bases of the junction unmatched. The CDR3 consists of 15 residues. Per the germline V gene, CDR1 is KGHSH and CDR2 is LQKENI.

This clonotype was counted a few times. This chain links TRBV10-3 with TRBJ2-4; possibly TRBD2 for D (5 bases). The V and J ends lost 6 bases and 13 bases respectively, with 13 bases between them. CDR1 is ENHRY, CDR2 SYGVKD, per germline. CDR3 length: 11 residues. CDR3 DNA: TGTGCCATCAGCGGGAACAATGAGCAGTACTTC. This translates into CAISGNNEQYF.

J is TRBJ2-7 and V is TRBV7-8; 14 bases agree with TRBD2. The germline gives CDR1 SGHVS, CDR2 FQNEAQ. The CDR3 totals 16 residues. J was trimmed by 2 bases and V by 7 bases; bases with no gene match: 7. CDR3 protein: CASIPGLAGDAYEQYF. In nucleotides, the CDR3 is TGTGCCAGCATCCCGGGACTAGCGGGAGATGCCTACGAGCAGTACTTC.

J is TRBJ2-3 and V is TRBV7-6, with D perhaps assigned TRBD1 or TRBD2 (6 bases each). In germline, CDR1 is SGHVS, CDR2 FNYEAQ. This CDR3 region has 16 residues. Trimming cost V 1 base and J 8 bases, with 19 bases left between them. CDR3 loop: CASSLVITGSRGTQYF. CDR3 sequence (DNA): TGTGCCAGCAGCTTAGTTATTACAGGGTCGCGGGGTACGCAGTATTTT.

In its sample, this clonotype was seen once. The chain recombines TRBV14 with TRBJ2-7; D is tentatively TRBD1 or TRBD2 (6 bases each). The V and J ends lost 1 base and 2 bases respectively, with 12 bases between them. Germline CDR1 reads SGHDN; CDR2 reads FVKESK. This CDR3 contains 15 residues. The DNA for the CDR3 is TGTGCCAGCAGCCAAGGTCCGGGGGCCGCCTACGAGCAGTACTTC. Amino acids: CASSQGPGAAYEQYF.

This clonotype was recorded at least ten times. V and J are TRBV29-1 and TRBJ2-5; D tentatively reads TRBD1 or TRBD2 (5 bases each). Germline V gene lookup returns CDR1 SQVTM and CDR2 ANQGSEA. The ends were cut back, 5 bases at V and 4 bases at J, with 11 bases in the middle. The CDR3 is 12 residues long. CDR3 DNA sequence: TGCAGCGTTTGGGACCCCGGAGAGACCCAGTACTTC. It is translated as CSVWDPGETQYF.

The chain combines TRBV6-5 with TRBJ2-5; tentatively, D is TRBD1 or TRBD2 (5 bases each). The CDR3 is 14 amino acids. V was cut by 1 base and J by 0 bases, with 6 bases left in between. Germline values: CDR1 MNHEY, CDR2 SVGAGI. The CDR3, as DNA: TGTGCCAGCAGTTACTTGGGGGACCAAGAGACCCAGTACTTC. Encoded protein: CASSYLGDQETQYF.

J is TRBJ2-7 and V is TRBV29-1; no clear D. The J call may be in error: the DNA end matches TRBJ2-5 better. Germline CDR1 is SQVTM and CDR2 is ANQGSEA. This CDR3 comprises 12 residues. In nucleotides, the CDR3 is TGCAGCGTTGTAGACAACCGGGAGACCCAGTACTTC. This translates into CSVVDNRETQYF.

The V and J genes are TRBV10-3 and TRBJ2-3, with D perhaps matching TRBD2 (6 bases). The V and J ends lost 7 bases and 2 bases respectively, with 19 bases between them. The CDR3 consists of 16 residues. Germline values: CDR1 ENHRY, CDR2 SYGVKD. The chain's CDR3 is CAITRRGVYDTDTQYF. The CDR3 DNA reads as TGTGCCATCACCCGTCGCGGGGTCTATGACACAGATACGCAGTATTTT.

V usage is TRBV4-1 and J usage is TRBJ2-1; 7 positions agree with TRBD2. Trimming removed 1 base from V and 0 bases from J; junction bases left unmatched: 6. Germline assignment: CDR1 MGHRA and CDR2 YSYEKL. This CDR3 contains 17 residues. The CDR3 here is CASSQAYGGSSYNEQFF. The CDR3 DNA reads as TGCGCCAGCAGCCAAGCTTATGGCGGGAGCTCCTACAATGAGCAGTTCTTC.

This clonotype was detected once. CDR3 residues: CSVADSSTNEKLFF. In DNA, the CDR3 is TGCAGCGTAGCGGACAGTTCAACTAATGAAAAACTGTTTTTT. The chain is built from TRBV29-1 and TRBJ1-4; perhaps TRBD1 as D (6 bases). This CDR3 has 14 residues. Germline CDR1 reads SQVTM; CDR2 reads ANQGSEA. The V end lost 6 bases, the J end lost 0 bases, and 11 bases lay between the germline ends.

This CDR3 reads CASSLAVEGAYEQYF. CDR3 bases: TGCGCCAGCAGCTTGGCGGTGGAGGGGGCCTACGAGCAGTACTTC. This chain uses TRBV5-1 with TRBJ2-7, with D perhaps given as TRBD1 or TRBD2 (6 bases each). The length of the CDR3 is 15 residues. V was cut by 0 bases and J by 2 bases, with 12 bases left in between. From germline, CDR1 is SGHRS and CDR2 YFSETQ.

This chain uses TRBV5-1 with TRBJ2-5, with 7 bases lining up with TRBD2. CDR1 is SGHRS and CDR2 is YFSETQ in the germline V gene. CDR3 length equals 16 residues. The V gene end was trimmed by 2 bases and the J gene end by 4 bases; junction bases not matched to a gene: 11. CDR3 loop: CASSLARAGPPETQYF. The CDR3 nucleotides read TGCGCCAGCAGCTTAGCCCGAGCGGGGCCCCCAGAGACCCAGTACTTC.

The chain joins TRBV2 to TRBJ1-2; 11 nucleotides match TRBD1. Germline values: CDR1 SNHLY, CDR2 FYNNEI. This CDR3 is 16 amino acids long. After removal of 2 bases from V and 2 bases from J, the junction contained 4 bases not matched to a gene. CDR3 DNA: TGTGCCAGCAGTGAACACAGGGACAGGGGGAACTATGGCTACACCTTC. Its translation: CASSEHRDRGNYGYTF.

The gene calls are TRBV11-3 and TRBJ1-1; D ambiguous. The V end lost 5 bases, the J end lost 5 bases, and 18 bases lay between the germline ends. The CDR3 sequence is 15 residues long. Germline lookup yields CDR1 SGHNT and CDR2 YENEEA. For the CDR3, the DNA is TGTGCCAGCAGCGTCCCAGGTGAACGAGGGACTGAAGCTTTCTTT. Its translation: CASSVPGERGTEAFF.

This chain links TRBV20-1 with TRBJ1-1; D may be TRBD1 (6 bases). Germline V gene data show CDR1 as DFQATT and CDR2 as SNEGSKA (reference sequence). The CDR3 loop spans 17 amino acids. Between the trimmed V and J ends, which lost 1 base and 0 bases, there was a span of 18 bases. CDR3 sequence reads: CSARASDSGDMNTEAFF. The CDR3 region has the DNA TGCAGTGCTAGAGCCTCGGACAGCGGAGACATGAACACTGAAGCTTTCTTT.